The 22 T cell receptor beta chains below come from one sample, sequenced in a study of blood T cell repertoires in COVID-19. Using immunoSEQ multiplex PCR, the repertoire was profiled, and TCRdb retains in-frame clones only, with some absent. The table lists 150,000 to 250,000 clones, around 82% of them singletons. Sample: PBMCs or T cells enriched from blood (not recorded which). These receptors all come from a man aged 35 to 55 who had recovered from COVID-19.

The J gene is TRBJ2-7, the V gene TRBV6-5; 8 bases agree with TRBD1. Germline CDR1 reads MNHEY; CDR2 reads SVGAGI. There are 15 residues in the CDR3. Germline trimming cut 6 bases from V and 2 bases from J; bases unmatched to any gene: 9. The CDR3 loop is CASRQGTGPTYEQYF. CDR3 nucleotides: TGTGCCAGCAGGCAAGGGACAGGCCCAACCTACGAGCAGTACTTC.

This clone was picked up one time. The CDR3 region has the DNA TGTGCCAGCAGCGTAGCTACCGCAGGGGCTAGGGAGCTGTTTTTT. It encodes CASSVATAGARELFF. The V and J genes are TRBV9 and TRBJ2-2; a weak D match, TRBD1 (6 bases). The CDR3 has 15 amino acids. Trimming shortened V by 0 bases and J by 9 bases, and 15 bases separated the two germline ends. CDR1 SGDLS and CDR2 YYNGEE come from the germline V gene.

CDR3 DNA sequence: TGTGCCAGCAGCATAGCGGGGGGGCGTGAGACCCAGTACTTC. Protein sequence: CASSIAGGRETQYF. V and J are TRBV5-4 and TRBJ2-5, with 11 bases matching TRBD2. The trim removed 4 bases at V and 5 bases at J, leaving 4 bases unmatched. Germline values: CDR1 SGHNT, CDR2 YYREEE (reference sequence). CDR3 length: 14 residues. Based on the CDR3 plus reference TRBV5-4 and TRBJ2-5, the full variable domain is ETGVTQSPTHLIKTRGQQVTLRCSSQSGHNTVSWYQQALGQGPQFIFQYYREEENGRGNFPPRFSGLQFPNYSSELNVNALELDDSALYLCASSIAGGRETQYFGPGTRLLVL.

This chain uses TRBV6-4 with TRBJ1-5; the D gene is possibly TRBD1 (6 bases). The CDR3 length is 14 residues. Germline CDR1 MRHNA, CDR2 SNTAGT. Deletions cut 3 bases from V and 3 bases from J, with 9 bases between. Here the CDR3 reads CASSEDSYNQPQHF. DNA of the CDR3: TGTGCCAGCAGTGAGGACAGCTACAATCAGCCCCAGCATTTT.

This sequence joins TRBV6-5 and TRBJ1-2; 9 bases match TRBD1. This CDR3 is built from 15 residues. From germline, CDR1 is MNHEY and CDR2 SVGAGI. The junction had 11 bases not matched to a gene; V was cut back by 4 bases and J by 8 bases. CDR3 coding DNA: TGTGCCAGCAGTTCGAGTCCCGGGACAGGGCAAGGCTACACCTTC. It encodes CASSSSPGTGQGYTF.

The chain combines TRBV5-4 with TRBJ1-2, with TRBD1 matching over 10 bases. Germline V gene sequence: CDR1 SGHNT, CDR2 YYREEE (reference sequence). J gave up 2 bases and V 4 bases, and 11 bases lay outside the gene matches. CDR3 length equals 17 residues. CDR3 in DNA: TGTGCCAGCAGCACCTGGGACAGGGGATTGAGGAACTATGGCTACACCTTC. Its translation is CASSTWDRGLRNYGYTF. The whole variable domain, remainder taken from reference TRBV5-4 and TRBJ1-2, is ETGVTQSPTHLIKTRGQQVTLRCSSQSGHNTVSWYQQALGQGPQFIFQYYREEENGRGNFPPRFSGLQFPNYSSELNVNALELDDSALYLCASSTWDRGLRNYGYTFGSGTRLTVV.

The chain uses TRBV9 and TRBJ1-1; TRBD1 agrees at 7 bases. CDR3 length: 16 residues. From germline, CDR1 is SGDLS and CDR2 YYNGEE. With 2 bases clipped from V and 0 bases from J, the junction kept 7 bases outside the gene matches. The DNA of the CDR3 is TGTGCCAGCAGCGTTTCTGACGACAGGGTGAACACTGAAGCTTTCTTT. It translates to CASSVSDDRVNTEAFF.

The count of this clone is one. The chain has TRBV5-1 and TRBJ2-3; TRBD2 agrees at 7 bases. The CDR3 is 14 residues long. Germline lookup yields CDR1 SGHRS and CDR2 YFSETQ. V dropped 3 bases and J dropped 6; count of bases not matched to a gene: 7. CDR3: CASSYSGVSDTQYF. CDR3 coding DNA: TGCGCCAGCAGCTACAGCGGGGTTTCCGATACGCAGTATTTT. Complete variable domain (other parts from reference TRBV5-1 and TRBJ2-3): KAGVTQTPRYLIKTRGQQVTLSCSPISGHRSVSWYQQTPGQGLQFLFEYFSETQRNKGNFPGRFSGRQFSNSRSEMNVSTLELGDSALYLCASSYSGVSDTQYFGPGTRLTVL.

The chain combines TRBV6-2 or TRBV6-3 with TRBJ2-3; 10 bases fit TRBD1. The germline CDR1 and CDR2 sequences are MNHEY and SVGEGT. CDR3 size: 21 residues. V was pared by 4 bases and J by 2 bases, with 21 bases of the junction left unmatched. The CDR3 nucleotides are TGTGCCAGCAGTTTCTCAACTAAACCGCACCCGGGACAGGGGAACACAGATACGCAGTATTTT. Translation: CASSFSTKPHPGQGNTDTQYF.

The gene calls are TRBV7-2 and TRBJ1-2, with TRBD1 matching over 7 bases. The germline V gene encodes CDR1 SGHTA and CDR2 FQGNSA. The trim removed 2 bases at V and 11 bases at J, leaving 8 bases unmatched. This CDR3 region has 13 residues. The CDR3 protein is CASSLRQGRGYTF. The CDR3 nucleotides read TGTGCCAGCAGCTTACGACAGGGCAGGGGGTACACCTTC.

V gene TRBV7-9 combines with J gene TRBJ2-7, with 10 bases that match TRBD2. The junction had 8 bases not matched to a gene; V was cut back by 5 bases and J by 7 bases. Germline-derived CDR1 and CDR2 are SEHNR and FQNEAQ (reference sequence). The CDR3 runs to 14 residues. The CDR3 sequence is CASSQAGGPGEQYF. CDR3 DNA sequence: TGTGCCAGCAGCCAAGCGGGGGGGCCGGGGGAGCAGTACTTC.

The CDR3 region is CASSLRQGAWNTEAFF. The CDR3 DNA is TGCGCCAGCAGCCTGAGACAGGGGGCTTGGAACACTGAAGCTTTCTTT. The chain joins TRBV5-1 to TRBJ1-1, with TRBD1 identical over 10 bases. This CDR3 spans 16 amino acids. CDR1 SGHRS and CDR2 YFSETQ come from the germline V gene. V trimming: 4 bases; J trimming: 1 base; junction bases outside the gene matches: 7.

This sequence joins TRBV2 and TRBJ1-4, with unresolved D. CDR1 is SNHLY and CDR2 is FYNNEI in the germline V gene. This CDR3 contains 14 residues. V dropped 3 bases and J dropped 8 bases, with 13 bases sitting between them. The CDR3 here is CASSDYVGVEKLFF. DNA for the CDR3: TGTGCCAGCAGTGACTACGTCGGGGTGGAAAAACTGTTTTTT.

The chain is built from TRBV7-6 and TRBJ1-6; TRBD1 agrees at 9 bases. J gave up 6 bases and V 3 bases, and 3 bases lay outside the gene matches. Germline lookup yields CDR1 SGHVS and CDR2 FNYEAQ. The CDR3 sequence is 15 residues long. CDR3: CASSFDRGGNSPLHF. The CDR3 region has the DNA TGTGCCAGCAGCTTCGACAGGGGGGGTAATTCACCCCTCCACTTT. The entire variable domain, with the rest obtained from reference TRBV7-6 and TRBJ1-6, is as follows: GAGVSQSPRYKVTKRGQDVALRCDPISGHVSLYWYRQALGQGPEFLTYFNYEAQQDKSGLPNDRFSAERPEGSISTLTIQRTEQRDSAMYRCASSFDRGGNSPLHFGNGTRLTVT.

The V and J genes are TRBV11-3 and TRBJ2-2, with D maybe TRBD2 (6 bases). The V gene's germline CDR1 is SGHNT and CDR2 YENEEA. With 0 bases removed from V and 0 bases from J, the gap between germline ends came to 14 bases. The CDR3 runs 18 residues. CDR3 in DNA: TGTGCCAGCAGCTTAGATAAGAGGGACTGGACGAACACCGGGGAGCTGTTTTTT. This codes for CASSLDKRDWTNTGELFF.

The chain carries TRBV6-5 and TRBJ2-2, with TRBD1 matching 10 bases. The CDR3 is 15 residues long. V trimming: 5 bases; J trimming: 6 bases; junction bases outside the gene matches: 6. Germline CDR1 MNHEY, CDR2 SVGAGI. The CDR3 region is CASSPGQGNPGELFF. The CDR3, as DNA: TGTGCCAGCAGTCCGGGACAGGGGAATCCCGGGGAGCTGTTTTTT.

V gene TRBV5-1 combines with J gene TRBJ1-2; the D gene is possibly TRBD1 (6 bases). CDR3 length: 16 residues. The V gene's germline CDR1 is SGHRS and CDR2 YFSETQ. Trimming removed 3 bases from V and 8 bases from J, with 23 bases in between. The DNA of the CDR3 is TGCGCCAGCAGCTCGTTCCGGGACACATTAAGAGGGGGCTACACCTTC. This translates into CASSSFRDTLRGGYTF.

The CDR3: CASSDKQGFDQPQHF. For the CDR3, the DNA is TGTGCCAGTAGTGATAAACAGGGGTTCGATCAGCCCCAGCATTTT. The V and J genes are TRBV19 and TRBJ1-5; TRBD1 matches at 7 bases. The V gene end was trimmed by 5 bases and the J gene end by 5 bases; junction bases not matched to a gene: 9. CDR3 length equals 15 residues. Germline V gene lookup returns CDR1 LNHDA and CDR2 SQIVND (reference sequence).

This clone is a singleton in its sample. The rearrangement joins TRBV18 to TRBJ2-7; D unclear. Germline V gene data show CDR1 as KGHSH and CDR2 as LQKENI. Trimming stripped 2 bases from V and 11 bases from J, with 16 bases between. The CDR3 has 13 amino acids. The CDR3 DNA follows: TGTGCCAGCTCACCAGATACCGACAAGTATGAGTACTTC. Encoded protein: CASSPDTDKYEYF.

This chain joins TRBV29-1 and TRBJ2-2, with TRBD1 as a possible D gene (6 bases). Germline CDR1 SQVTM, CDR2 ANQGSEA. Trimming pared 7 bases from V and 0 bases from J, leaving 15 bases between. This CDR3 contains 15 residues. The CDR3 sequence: CSAGVRTANTGELFF. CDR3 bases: TGCAGCGCCGGAGTAAGGACAGCGAACACCGGGGAGCTGTTTTTT.

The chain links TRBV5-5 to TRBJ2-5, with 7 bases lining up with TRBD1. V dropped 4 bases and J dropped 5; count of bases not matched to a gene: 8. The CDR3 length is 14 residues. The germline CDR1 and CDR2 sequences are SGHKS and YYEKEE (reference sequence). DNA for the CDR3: TGTGCCAGCAGCAAGACAGGGTGGGAGGAGACCCAGTACTTC. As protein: CASSKTGWEETQYF.

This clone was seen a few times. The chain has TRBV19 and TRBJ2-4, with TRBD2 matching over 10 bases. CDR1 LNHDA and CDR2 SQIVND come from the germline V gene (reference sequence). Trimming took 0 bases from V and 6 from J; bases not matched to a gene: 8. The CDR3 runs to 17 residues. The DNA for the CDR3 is TGTGCCAGTAGTATAGATTCGCTGATAGCGGGGGGAAACATTCAGTACTTC. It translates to CASSIDSLIAGGNIQYF. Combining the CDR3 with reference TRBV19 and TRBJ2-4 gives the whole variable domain DGGITQSPKYLFRKEGQNVTLSCEQNLNHDAMYWYRQDPGQGLRLIYYSQIVNDFQKGDIAEGYSVSREKKESFPLTVTSAQKNPTAFYLCASSIDSLIAGGNIQYFGAGTRLSVL.